Sequencing of this TCR beta chain was carried out in a study of cytomegalovirus exposure and HLA in healthy donors. Points from the study as a whole: Within an earlier analysis, most TCR beta V segments proved productive either about 90% or about 30% of the time.

Trimming took 8 bases from V and 5 from J; bases not matched to a gene: 6. Germline V gives CDR1 LNHDA, CDR2 SQIVND (reference sequence). The CDR3 sequence is 13 residues long. On this clone itself: No antigen is known for it.

Though probably carrying unrecorded immune exposures, donors were nominally healthy at sampling. It was with 60 Vbeta and 13 Jbeta primers that the PCR ran. Produced via immunoSEQ multiplex PCR; TCRdb's table is partial and in-frame only. Altogether about 63,000 clones are present, roughly 74% being singletons, with the ten largest covering around 25%. This TCR was recovered from a woman between 40 and 55 years old in good health and CMV-seropositive. The sequenced sample consisted of PBMCs. The chain joins TRBV19 to TRBJ2-1; TRBD2 aligns across 7 bases. The DNA of the CDR3 is TGTGCCAGTCACAGGCGGGGGAACAATGAGCAGTTCTTC. It encodes CASHRRGNNEQFF.